Listed here are 5 T cell receptor beta chains from one sample, sequenced in a study of control samples from healthy donors and cancer patients. Profiled with immunoSEQ multiplex PCR; TCRdb holds only in-frame clones, not every one. The sample consists of tens of thousands of clones, approximately 86% of them appearing once. The sequencing input was PBMCs. The receptors shown here come from a man in his fifties or sixties with head and neck cancer.

The chain employs TRBV7-8 and TRBJ2-5; 7 nucleotides agree with TRBD1. Trimming cost V 10 bases and J 2 bases; bases outside gene matches: 10. Germline V gene data show CDR1 as SGHVS and CDR2 as FQNEAQ. The CDR3 has 14 residues. CDR3 DNA sequence: TGTGCCACCCTCCAAGGCAGGGGGCAAGAGACCCAGTACTTC. Its translation is CATLQGRGQETQYF.

The chain links TRBV6-6 to TRBJ2-3; D perhaps matches TRBD2 (6 bases). Trimming took 2 bases from V and 2 from J, leaving 8 bases between them. In germline, CDR1 is MNHNY, CDR2 SVGAGI (reference sequence). The CDR3 runs 14 residues. CDR3 sequence reads: CASSYAGYTDTQYF. The CDR3 DNA reads TGTGCCAGCAGTTACGCGGGATACACAGATACGCAGTATTTT.

This clone was seen a few times. This chain joins TRBV9 and TRBJ2-3, with TRBD2 identical over 7 bases. J gave up 0 bases and V 0 bases, and 1 base lay outside the gene matches. The CDR3 is 15 amino acids. Germline assignment: CDR1 SGDLS and CDR2 YYNGEE. In DNA, the CDR3 is TGTGCCAGCAGCGTAGGCGGGAGAAGCACAGATACGCAGTATTTT. Translated: CASSVGGRSTDTQYF.

The gene calls are TRBV25-1 and TRBJ2-7; D might be TRBD1 (6 bases). Germline-derived CDR1 and CDR2 are MGHDK and SYGVNS. The CDR3 runs 16 residues. V dropped 1 base and J dropped 1 base, with 14 bases sitting between them. Written as DNA, the CDR3 is TGTGCCAGCAGTGAATTAGGGGCGGACAGTTCCTACGAGCAGTACTTC. Its protein is CASSELGADSSYEQYF.

This sequence joins TRBV5-1 and TRBJ1-1; 7 bases map to TRBD1. V shed 3 bases, J shed 4 bases, and the junction held 9 bases outside the gene matches. The CDR3 runs 15 residues. The germline V gene encodes CDR1 SGHRS and CDR2 YFSETQ. The CDR3 nucleotides read TGCGCCAGCAGCTACCAAACAGGGGTTACCACTGAAGCTTTCTTT. Protein: CASSYQTGVTTEAFF.